This record covers a single T cell receptor beta chain. All of the isolated RNA was reverse transcribed, so expressed TCRB transcripts were sequenced. Sequencing used immunoSEQ multiplex PCR; TCRdb keeps in-frame clones, though not all of them. The table has roughly 300,000 clones, 6.5% to 10% seen once. This sample stems from a study of beta chain features in type 1 diabetes. The CDR3 is made up of 13 amino acids. With 2 bases removed from V and 8 bases from J, the gap between germline ends came to 13 bases. Germline V gene lookup returns CDR1 SGHDT and CDR2 YYEEEE. The clonotype was recovered from a young woman in good health. The sample taken for sequencing was central memory CD4+ T cells from blood. The rearrangement links TRBV5-6 to TRBJ1-2; possible D gene TRBD1, 6 bases. CDR3 sequence: CASSLQGSEGYTF. The DNA for the CDR3 is TGTGCCAGCAGCTTACAGGGAAGTGAGGGCTACACCTTC.